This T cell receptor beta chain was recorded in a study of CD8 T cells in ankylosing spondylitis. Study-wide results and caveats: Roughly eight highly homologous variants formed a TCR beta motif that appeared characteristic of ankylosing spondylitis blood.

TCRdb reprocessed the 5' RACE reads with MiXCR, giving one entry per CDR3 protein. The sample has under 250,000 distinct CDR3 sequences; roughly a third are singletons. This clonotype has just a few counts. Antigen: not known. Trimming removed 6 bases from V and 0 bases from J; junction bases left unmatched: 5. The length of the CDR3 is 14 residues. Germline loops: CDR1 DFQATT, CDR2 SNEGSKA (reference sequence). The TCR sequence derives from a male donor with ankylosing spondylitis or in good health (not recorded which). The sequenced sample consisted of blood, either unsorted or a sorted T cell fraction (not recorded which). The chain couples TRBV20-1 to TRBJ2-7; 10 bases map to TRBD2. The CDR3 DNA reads TGCAGTGCCGGGACTAGCGCAAGCTCCTACGAGCAGTACTTC. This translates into CSAGTSASSYEQYF.